The clone carrying this T cell receptor beta chain has only one observation. What it binds is unknown. The sample comes from a study of T cell clones after liver transplantation. Study-wide context: TCRbeta sequencing after a pre-transplant mixed lymphocyte reaction identified graft-donor-reactive clones, later tracked in post-transplant blood. Apart from a few HCV-positive recipients, transplants were for non-autoimmune, non-viral reasons.

Clones were sequenced by immunoSEQ multiplex PCR, and TCRdb holds only the in-frame ones, with some missing. The sample lists some 75,000 clones, over 70% occurring once. CDR3 length: 15 residues. V trimming: 4 bases; J trimming: 6 bases; junction bases outside the gene matches: 9. Germline CDR1 is SGHRS and CDR2 is YFSETQ. Study outcomes and limitations: Donor-reactive sequences fell more than third party-reactive ones, suggesting partial deletion.

Material: CD4+ T cells from blood, obtained before liver transplant. The source of this sequence is a human donor who received a liver transplant. The chain combines TRBV5-1 with TRBJ1-4; TRBD1 agrees at 7 bases. CDR3 loop: CASSVSGTAHEKLFF. DNA for the CDR3: TGCGCCAGCAGCGTCTCCGGGACAGCTCATGAAAAACTGTTTTTT.